This passage covers 8 T cell receptor beta chains from one sample sequenced in a study of CD8 T cells in ankylosing spondylitis. MiXCR, run by TCRdb on the 5' RACE reads, gives a single entry per CDR3 protein. This table holds around 250,000 distinct CDR3 sequences, about 10% found once. Material: blood, either unsorted or a sorted T cell fraction (not recorded which). The origin of the receptors is a male donor with ankylosing spondylitis or in good health (not recorded which).

In this sample, this clonotype turned up many times. The chain couples TRBV4-1 to TRBJ2-3; D not certain. This CDR3 region has 11 residues. Germline CDR1 MGHRA, CDR2 YSYEKL. Trimming took 8 bases from V and 4 from J, leaving 7 bases between them. The CDR3 protein is CASGASDTQYF. In DNA, the CDR3 is TGCGCCAGCGGAGCTTCAGATACGCAGTATTTT.

This clonotype appeared many times. The V and J genes are TRBV6-5 and TRBJ2-5; 7 bases fit TRBD1. The CDR3 length is 13 residues. CDR1 and CDR2 from the germline V gene are MNHEY and SVGAGI. V lost 4 bases to trimming and J lost 5 bases; unmatched junction nucleotides: 4. CDR3 DNA: TGTGCCAGCAGTTTCTCAGGGGGTGAGACCCAGTACTTC. This encodes CASSFSGGETQYF.

J is TRBJ2-2 and V is TRBV19; a possible D gene is TRBD1 (5 bases). Germline CDR1 is LNHDA and CDR2 is SQIVND (reference sequence). V was shortened by 5 bases and J by 0 bases, with 13 bases between the two germline ends. The CDR3 consists of 16 residues. CDR3 DNA sequence: TGTGCCAGTAGTCTACAGGTCAACGCGAACACCGGGGAGCTGTTTTTT. As protein: CASSLQVNANTGELFF.

This clonotype was counted at least ten times. This chain joins TRBV5-1 and TRBJ2-7; TRBD1 agrees at 7 bases. This CDR3 is 12 amino acids long. The junction had 5 bases not matched to a gene; V was cut back by 4 bases and J by 7 bases. The V gene's germline CDR1 is SGHRS and CDR2 YFSETQ. For the CDR3, the DNA is TGCGCCAGCAGCATGACGGACAGGGAGCAGTACTTC. Its translation: CASSMTDREQYF.

There are many counts of this clonotype. The rearrangement links TRBV7-9 to TRBJ2-7; 7 bases align to TRBD1. Trimming removed 5 bases from V and 0 bases from J; junction bases left unmatched: 13. The CDR3 consists of 17 residues. In germline, CDR1 is SEHNR, CDR2 FQNEAQ (reference sequence). CDR3 nucleotide sequence: TGTGCCAGCAGCCCCCCCCCAGGGGGACGGAGCTCCTACGAGCAGTACTTC. The encoded protein is CASSPPPGGRSSYEQYF.

This clonotype appeared many times. The chain recombines TRBV29-1 with TRBJ2-1; tentatively, D is TRBD2 (7 bases). The V gene's germline CDR1 is SQVTM and CDR2 ANQGSEA. The germline V and J ends were trimmed by 5 bases and 8 bases, with 19 bases remaining between them. This CDR3 contains 14 residues. The CDR3 is CSVKGFVGGHEQFF. In DNA form, the CDR3 reads TGCAGCGTTAAGGGATTTGTGGGGGGGCATGAGCAGTTCTTC.

This clonotype is a singleton in its sample. This sequence may be a read error, since a much larger clone differs from it by one base. The chain couples TRBV25-1 to TRBJ1-1, with D possibly matching TRBD1 (6 bases). Germline V gives CDR1 MGHDK, CDR2 SYGVNS. The CDR3 extends over 14 amino acids. The V gene lost 7 bases and the J gene lost 7 bases, with 19 bases spanning the gap. The CDR3 sequence: CASTQGRGNLEAFF. CDR3 bases: TGTGCCAGCACCCAGGGGCGGGGGAACCTTGAAGCTTTCTTT.

A few counts support this clonotype. The chain's CDR3 is CASSQGFNSGNTIYF. The CDR3 bases are TGTGCCAGCAGCCAGGGCTTTAATTCTGGAAACACCATATATTTT. V and J are TRBV7-2 and TRBJ1-3; D may be TRBD1 (5 bases). The V and J ends lost 5 bases and 1 base respectively, with 12 bases between them. The CDR3 length is 15 residues. Germline loops: CDR1 SGHTA, CDR2 FQGNSA.